A single sample is the source of the 27 T cell receptor beta chains below, sequenced in a study of blood T cell repertoires in COVID-19 (dated by TCRdb to 2018 to 2021). The library was generated by the immunoSEQ multiplex PCR assay. TCRdb retrieved this table from immuneACCESS and kept in-frame rearrangements only. Not all clones are present; in checked studies, unresolved V genes account for under half, and no reason is known for the remainder. Here the sample has approximately 190,000 clones; roughly 80% occur a single time. Around 6.1% of the sample lies in the top ten. The material sequenced was peripheral blood. These receptors were collected from a woman in her 40s with acute or convalescent COVID-19.

This clone was observed once. The chain combines TRBV4-2 with TRBJ2-7, with 13 bases fitting TRBD2. In germline, CDR1 is LGHNA, CDR2 YNFKEQ. The CDR3 covers 17 residues. Germline trimming cut 4 bases from V and 6 bases from J; bases unmatched to any gene: 12. The DNA for the CDR3 is TGTGCCAGCAGCCTGACCCCCGGGACTAGCGGGGAAGCCGAGCAGTACTTC. As protein: CASSLTPGTSGEAEQYF.

J is TRBJ2-5 and V is TRBV28, with TRBD2 matching 9 bases. This CDR3 has 17 residues. The germline V gene encodes CDR1 MDHEN and CDR2 SYDVKM. V was pared by 1 base and J by 5 bases, with 11 bases of the junction left unmatched. The CDR3 here is CASSLLAGGPRGETQYF. The CDR3, as DNA: TGTGCCAGCAGTTTATTGGCGGGGGGGCCGCGTGGGGAGACCCAGTACTTC.

The rearrangement links TRBV10-3 to TRBJ1-1, with D possibly being TRBD1 (5 bases). CDR3 length: 18 amino acids. CDR1 and CDR2 (germline): ENHRY, SYGVKD. The V end was cut by 6 bases, the J end by 0 bases, with 23 bases between. CDR3 bases: TGTGCCATCAGCGGAAAAAGCTTATGGACAACAGTGAACACTGAAGCTTTCTTT. Translating it yields CAISGKSLWTTVNTEAFF.

The chain links TRBV3-1 (or the pseudogene TRBV3-2) to TRBJ1-2; unclear D gene. Germline CDR1 and CDR2: LGHDT and YNNKEL (reference sequence). Trimming removed 1 base from V and 3 bases from J, with 9 bases in between. The CDR3 runs to 14 residues. CDR3 residues: CASSQASVYYGYTF. In nucleotides, the CDR3 is TGTGCCAGCAGCCAAGCTTCCGTCTACTATGGCTACACCTTC.

This clone was observed once. This rearrangement joins TRBV11-3 to TRBJ2-1; TRBD2 matches at 9 bases. This CDR3 is built from 14 residues. V trimming: 3 bases; J trimming: 10 bases; junction bases outside the gene matches: 7. Germline-derived CDR1 and CDR2 are SGHNT and YENEEA. DNA of the CDR3: TGTGCCAGCAGCTTTGGGCGGGAGGGGGGAGAGCAGTTCTTC. Protein sequence: CASSFGREGGEQFF.

The chain joins TRBV27 to TRBJ2-3; weak D call: TRBD2 (6 bases). Trimming removed 6 bases from V and 5 bases from J, with 15 bases in between. The germline V gene has CDR1 MNHEY and CDR2 SMNVEV (reference sequence). This CDR3 has 14 residues. CDR3 nucleotides: TGTGCCAGCAGCCCCTTCCCGGAGGGAGATACGCAGTATTTT. It translates to CASSPFPEGDTQYF.

The chain carries TRBV19 and TRBJ2-1; 11 bases are a match to TRBD2. This CDR3 is 16 amino acids long. J was trimmed by 9 bases and V by 3 bases; bases with no gene match: 10. Germline values: CDR1 LNHDA, CDR2 SQIVND (reference sequence). The CDR3 protein is CASSMRLAGTLTEQFF. The CDR3 nucleotides are TGTGCCAGTAGTATGAGACTAGCGGGGACACTGACTGAGCAGTTCTTC.

This clone was picked up a small number of times. The V gene is TRBV29-1, the J gene TRBJ1-1, with 11 bases that match TRBD1. CDR1 SQVTM and CDR2 ANQGSEA come from the germline V gene. V dropped 5 bases and J dropped 5; count of bases not matched to a gene: 7. CDR3 length equals 14 residues. The CDR3 DNA reads TGCAGCGTTTCCTATGGGACAGGGGGGACTGAAGCTTTCTTT. It encodes CSVSYGTGGTEAFF.

This chain uses TRBV6-6 with TRBJ2-5, with D perhaps matching TRBD2 (5 bases). The CDR3 length is 14 residues. Germline CDR1 MNHNY, CDR2 SVGAGI (reference sequence). The V end lost 2 bases, the J end lost 5 bases, and 12 bases lay between the germline ends. CDR3 residues: CASSYPSSIETQYF. CDR3 DNA: TGTGCCAGCAGTTACCCTAGCTCTATCGAGACCCAGTACTTC.

The chain combines TRBV3-1 (or the pseudogene TRBV3-2) with TRBJ1-1; weak D call: TRBD1 (5 bases). Germline lookup yields CDR1 LGHDT and CDR2 YNNKEL (reference sequence). The CDR3 has 12 residues. The germline V and J ends were trimmed by 10 bases and 0 bases, with 9 bases remaining between them. CDR3 bases: TGTGCCACTCGGGACTTGAACACTGAAGCTTTCTTT. Encoded protein: CATRDLNTEAFF.

In its sample, this clone was seen once. This sequence joins TRBV12-3 or TRBV12-4 and TRBJ2-4; D may be TRBD2 (5 bases). The CDR3 is 13 residues long. V lost 6 bases to trimming and J lost 5 bases, with 11 bases between them. CDR3 region: CASSASLENIQYF. DNA of the CDR3: TGTGCCAGCAGCGCTAGCCTGGAAAACATTCAGTACTTC.

The gene calls are TRBV7-6 and TRBJ2-3; 8 bases fit TRBD2. The CDR3 is 13 amino acids. After removal of 3 bases from V and 8 bases from J, the junction contained 4 bases not matched to a gene. In germline, CDR1 is SGHVS, CDR2 FNYEAQ. The CDR3 is CASSFSTSGTQYF. The CDR3 bases are TGTGCCAGCAGCTTCTCTACTAGCGGTACGCAGTATTTT.

This chain uses TRBV28 with TRBJ1-2; D gene uncertain. Between the trimmed V and J ends, which lost 7 bases and 8 bases, there was a span of 14 bases. Germline V lookup: CDR1 MDHEN, CDR2 SYDVKM. The CDR3 totals 12 residues. CDR3 loop: CASKFWAGGYTF. CDR3 nucleotides: TGTGCCAGCAAGTTCTGGGCGGGCGGCTACACCTTC.

V and J are TRBV28 and TRBJ1-5; 9 bases fit TRBD1. The V and J ends lost 3 bases and 4 bases, in that order; junction bases with no gene match: 4. CDR3 size: 15 residues. Germline-derived CDR1 and CDR2 are MDHEN and SYDVKM. This CDR3 reads CASSLLGQGNQPQHF. The CDR3 bases are TGTGCCAGCAGTTTGCTGGGACAGGGAAATCAGCCCCAGCATTTT.

The J gene is TRBJ1-2, the V gene TRBV3-1 (or the pseudogene TRBV3-2), with D possibly TRBD1 on 5 matching bases. CDR1 LGHDT and CDR2 YNNKEL come from the germline V gene (reference sequence). This CDR3 comprises 14 residues. V was cut by 8 bases and J by 0 bases, with 13 bases left in between. DNA of the CDR3: TGTGCCAGCGACGGCGGGACGGCTAACTATGGCTACACCTTC. Protein product: CASDGGTANYGYTF.

The chain links TRBV23-1 to TRBJ2-5; 8 nucleotides agree with TRBD1. TRBV23-1 is placed among ORFs of uncertain function. The ends lost 2 bases at V and 3 bases at J; junction bases unmatched: 2. This CDR3 comprises 14 residues. The CDR3 reads CASSQRDRKETQYF. CDR3 nucleotide sequence: TGCGCCAGCAGTCAAAGGGACAGGAAAGAGACCCAGTACTTC.

The J gene is TRBJ1-4, the V gene TRBV7-9, with D maybe TRBD1 (6 bases). V was trimmed by 5 bases and J by 2 bases, leaving 12 bases between them. This CDR3 comprises 15 residues. CDR1 SEHNR and CDR2 FQNEAQ come from the germline V gene (reference sequence). In DNA, the CDR3 is TGTGCCAGCAGCAAATGGACAGCCACTAATGAAAAACTGTTTTTT. Translation gives CASSKWTATNEKLFF. The full variable domain, its missing parts supplied by reference TRBV7-9 and TRBJ1-4, is DTGVSQNPRHKITKRGQNVTFRCDPISEHNRLYWYRQTLGQGPEFLTYFQNEAQLEKSRLLSDRFSAERPKGSFSTLEIQRTEQGDSAMYLCASSKWTATNEKLFFGSGTQLSVL.

V gene TRBV6-5 combines with J gene TRBJ1-2; D call uncertain. This CDR3 has 12 residues. Germline loops: CDR1 MNHEY, CDR2 SVGAGI. Trimming pared 5 bases from V and 5 bases from J, leaving 9 bases between. DNA of the CDR3: TGTGCCAGCAGTAACCCAGGATATGGCTACACCTTC. The encoded protein is CASSNPGYGYTF.

This clone came up once. A much larger clone differs from this one at a single base, so this may be a read error. The V and J genes are TRBV4-2 and TRBJ2-1; TRBD2 aligns across 10 bases. V lost 0 bases, J lost 6 bases, and 2 bases stayed unmatched. Germline CDR1 reads LGHNA; CDR2 reads YNFKEQ. The CDR3 runs 15 residues. The CDR3 sequence is CASSQESGGANEQFF. The CDR3 DNA reads as TGTGCCAGCAGCCAAGAAAGCGGGGGGGCCAATGAGCAGTTCTTC.

The chain combines TRBV6-5 with TRBJ2-1; 9 positions match TRBD2. The V segment lost 6 bases and the J segment 4 bases; nucleotides outside the gene matches: 7. CDR1 is MNHEY, CDR2 SVGAGI, per germline. The CDR3 totals 15 residues. The CDR3 spells CASSALAGPYNEQFF. The CDR3 region has the DNA TGTGCCAGCAGCGCACTAGCGGGCCCATACAATGAGCAGTTCTTC.

The chain employs TRBV9 and TRBJ2-3; possible D gene TRBD2, 6 bases. Per germline, CDR1 SGDLS and CDR2 YYNGEE. CDR3 length: 16 residues. Trimming took off 0 bases at V and 5 bases at J, with 16 bases between the two ends. In DNA, the CDR3 is TGTGCCAGCAGCGTAGAGTGGCAGGGAGGCTTAGATACGCAGTATTTT. It yields the protein CASSVEWQGGLDTQYF.

The rearrangement links TRBV28 to TRBJ2-4, with unresolved D. The germline V gene has CDR1 MDHEN and CDR2 SYDVKM. The germline V and J ends were trimmed by 2 bases and 0 bases, with 8 bases remaining between them. The CDR3 covers 15 residues. The chain's CDR3 is CASSLADLAKNIQYF. In DNA, the CDR3 is TGTGCCAGCAGTTTAGCGGATCTAGCCAAAAACATTCAGTACTTC. Supplemented by reference TRBV28 and TRBJ2-4, the full variable domain reads DVKVTQSSRYLVKRTGEKVFLECVQDMDHENMFWYRQDPGLGLRLIYFSYDVKMKEKGDIPEGYSVSREKKERFSLILESASTNQTSMYLCASSLADLAKNIQYFGAGTRLSVL.

The rearrangement links TRBV19 to TRBJ2-5, with no clear D. Germline-derived CDR1 and CDR2 are LNHDA and SQIVND (reference sequence). The CDR3 spans 13 residues. Trimming left V 3 bases short and J 0 bases short, with 5 bases between. The CDR3 nucleotides read TGTGCCAGTAGTATGAGTAACCAAGAGACCCAGTACTTC. Translation: CASSMSNQETQYF.

The rearrangement joins TRBV7-9 to TRBJ2-3; possibly TRBD1 for D (6 bases). V was trimmed by 3 bases and J by 6 bases, leaving 10 bases between them. The CDR3 runs 13 residues. Germline CDR1 reads SEHNR; CDR2 reads FQNEAQ (reference sequence). The CDR3 DNA is TGTGCCAGCAGCTTGATTGGGGGCGATACGCAGTATTTT. It translates to CASSLIGGDTQYF.

V is TRBV19 and J is TRBJ1-5; 7 bases match TRBD1. From germline, CDR1 is LNHDA and CDR2 SQIVND (reference sequence). This CDR3 region has 15 residues. Trimming removed 4 bases from V and 0 bases from J; junction bases left unmatched: 3. Written as DNA, the CDR3 is TGTGCCAGTAGTACGGACAGGCGTAGCAATCAGCCCCAGCATTTT. Amino acid sequence: CASSTDRRSNQPQHF.

The V call is TRBV2, the J call TRBJ2-7; 9 nucleotides match TRBD1. Germline V CDR1 and CDR2: SNHLY, FYNNEI. This CDR3 contains 13 residues. V dropped 5 bases and J dropped 3; count of bases not matched to a gene: 2. The CDR3 is CASSTGGDYEQYF. Here the CDR3 DNA reads TGTGCCAGCAGTACAGGGGGCGACTACGAGCAGTACTTC.

The chain recombines TRBV10-3 with TRBJ1-5; 7 bases are shared with TRBD1. The CDR3 has 15 residues. Germline CDR1 is ENHRY and CDR2 is SYGVKD. With V trimmed by 10 bases and J by 3 bases, 12 bases remained unmatched. The CDR3 sequence: CATKGAGADNQPQHF. Written as DNA, the CDR3 is TGTGCCACCAAGGGGGCAGGGGCAGACAATCAGCCCCAGCATTTT.